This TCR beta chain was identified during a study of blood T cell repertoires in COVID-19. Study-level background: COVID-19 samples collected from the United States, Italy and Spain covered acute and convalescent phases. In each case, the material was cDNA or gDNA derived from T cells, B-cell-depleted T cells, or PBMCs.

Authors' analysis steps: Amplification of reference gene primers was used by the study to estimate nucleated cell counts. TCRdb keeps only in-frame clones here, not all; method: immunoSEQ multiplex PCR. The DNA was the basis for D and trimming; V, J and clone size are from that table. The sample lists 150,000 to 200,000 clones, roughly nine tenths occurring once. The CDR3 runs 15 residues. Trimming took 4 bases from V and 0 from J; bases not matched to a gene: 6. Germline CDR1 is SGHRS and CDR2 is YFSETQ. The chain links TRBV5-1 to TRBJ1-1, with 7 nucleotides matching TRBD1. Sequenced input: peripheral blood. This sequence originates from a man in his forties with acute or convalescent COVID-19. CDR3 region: CASSDRDRVNTEAFF. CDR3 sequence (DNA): TGCGCCAGCAGCGACCGGGACAGAGTGAACACTGAAGCTTTCTTT. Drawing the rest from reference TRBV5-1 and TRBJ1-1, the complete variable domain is KAGVTQTPRYLIKTRGQQVTLSCSPISGHRSVSWYQQTPGQGLQFLFEYFSETQRNKGNFPGRFSGRQFSNSRSEMNVSTLELGDSALYLCASSDRDRVNTEAFFGQGTRLTVV.